This TCR beta chain was sequenced for a study of vaccination effects on CD4 cells after COVID-19. Overall study: Samples were taken post-vaccine, and their median timing was 72 days after the second dose.

On this clone: Its cognate antigen is unknown.

Sequencing in the ViraFEST assay came after antigen-specific CD4+ T cells had been expanded with viral peptide pools, which were used to stimulate PBMC. Culture lasted about ten days before CD4+ T cell isolation. Every participant took two doses of the BNT162b2 or mRNA-1273 vaccine. This table comes from immunoSEQ multiplex PCR, and its TCRdb copy is limited to in-frame clones, with some not included. This sample has 30,000 or so clones, with more than 60% found just once. Broader study findings: Few convalescent patients were studied, and early post-infection samples were lacking.

The starting material was CD4+ T cells from PBMCs cultured with HCoV-NL63 spike peptides, obtained after COVID-19 vaccination. The TCR comes from a human donor who received a COVID-19 vaccine.

The CDR3: CAWSVPMGKLFF. In DNA, the CDR3 is TGTGCCTGGAGTGTACCCATGGGAAAACTGTTTTTT. The V call is TRBV30, the J call TRBJ1-4, with D uncertain. In germline, CDR1 is GTSNPN, CDR2 SVGIG (reference sequence). The CDR3 spans 12 residues. Trimming removed 0 bases from V and 10 bases from J, with 9 bases in between.